Presented here are 7 T cell receptor beta chains from one specimen sequenced in a study of T cell clones after liver transplantation. Measured with immunoSEQ multiplex PCR; TCRdb has only the in-frame clones, and not every one. The sample contains just over 60,000 clones, about two thirds of which appear only once. The sequences come from CD4+ T cells from blood, collected before liver transplant. The receptors originated from a human donor who received a liver transplant.

This clone was picked up a small number of times. This chain uses TRBV7-7 with TRBJ2-3; D is uncertain. Trimming shortened V by 2 bases and J by 1 base, and 10 bases separated the two germline ends. The CDR3 contains 15 residues. The germline gives CDR1 SSHAT, CDR2 FNYEAQ (reference sequence). In nucleotides, the CDR3 is TGTGCCAGCAGCTTAAGATCATCGGGCACAGATACGCAGTATTTT. Its protein is CASSLRSSGTDTQYF.

This clone was observed once. This chain connects TRBV30 to TRBJ1-3; unclear D gene. The CDR3 covers 13 residues. V shed 3 bases and J shed 3 bases, with 9 bases lying between them. CDR1 GTSNPN and CDR2 SVGIG come from the germline V gene (reference sequence). This CDR3 reads CAWRVAGGNTIYF. CDR3 sequence (DNA): TGTGCCTGGAGGGTGGCGGGTGGAAACACCATATATTTT. Combining the CDR3 with reference TRBV30 and TRBJ1-3 gives the whole variable domain SQTIHQWPATLVQPVGSPLSLECTVEGTSNPNLYWYRQAAGRGLQLLFYSVGIGQISSEVPQNLSASRPQDRQFILSSKKLLLSDSGFYLCAWRVAGGNTIYFGEGSWLTVV.

There are a few counts of this clone. The V and J genes are TRBV29-1 and TRBJ2-5, with unresolved D. Germline CDR1 is SQVTM and CDR2 is ANQGSEA. The CDR3 has 13 amino acids. V lost 2 bases and J lost 1, with 8 bases in between. CDR3 DNA sequence: TGCAGCGTTGAACTCCAGGTCCAAGAGACCCAGTACTTC. Translation: CSVELQVQETQYF.

The chain links TRBV19 to TRBJ1-5; weak D call: TRBD1 (5 bases). V was cut by 9 bases and J by 4 bases, with 19 bases left in between. CDR3 length: 15 amino acids. Germline CDR1 reads LNHDA; CDR2 reads SQIVND (reference sequence). CDR3: CASCPRAQGNQPQHF. CDR3 sequence (DNA): TGTGCCAGCTGCCCCAGGGCCCAGGGTAATCAGCCCCAGCATTTT. The full variable domain, in which reference TRBV19 and TRBJ1-5 provide the parts outside the CDR3, is DGGITQSPKYLFRKEGQNVTLSCEQNLNHDAMYWYRQDPGQGLRLIYYSQIVNDFQKGDIAEGYSVSREKKESFPLTVTSAQKNPTAFYLCASCPRAQGNQPQHFGDGTRLSIL.

The V gene is TRBV6-5, the J gene TRBJ1-2; 10 bases fit TRBD1. V was pared by 2 bases and J by 10 bases, with 7 bases of the junction left unmatched. CDR1 is MNHEY, CDR2 SVGAGI, per germline. The CDR3 is 14 amino acids. CDR3 nucleotide sequence: TGTGCCAGCAGTTACAGTTGGGACAGGGGTGACTACACCTTC. Protein product: CASSYSWDRGDYTF.

The chain combines TRBV11-3 with TRBJ2-2; no definite D call. Per germline, CDR1 SGHNT and CDR2 YENEEA. The CDR3 contains 14 residues. V gave up 3 bases and J gave up 7 bases, with 12 bases separating them. The CDR3 DNA sequence: TGTGCCAGCAGCTTCCCGAGTAGCAGCGGGGAGCTGTTTTTT. It is translated as CASSFPSSSGELFF.

This clone was recorded a few times. The rearrangement joins TRBV27 to TRBJ2-1, with a tentative D call TRBD2 (6 bases). The germline CDR1 and CDR2 sequences are MNHEY and SMNVEV (reference sequence). Trimming shortened V by 5 bases and J by 0 bases, and 11 bases separated the two germline ends. The CDR3 extends over 15 amino acids. CDR3 sequence reads: CASSTGTFSYNEQFF. The CDR3 nucleotides read TGTGCCAGCAGTACCGGGACTTTCTCCTACAATGAGCAGTTCTTC.